Reported below is one T cell receptor (beta chain). The record originates from a study of blood T cell repertoires in COVID-19. Study at large: Sample material is recorded as cDNA or gDNA derived from T cells, B-cell-depleted T cells, or PBMCs.

Generated by immunoSEQ multiplex PCR, the TCRdb table keeps only in-frame clones and is missing some. The sample holds approximately 360,000 clones, about four fifths seen once. Cohort allocation depended upon clinical history that participants reported. This CDR3 has 13 residues. Sequencing input: PBMCs or T cells enriched from blood (not recorded which). The rearrangement links TRBV21-1 to TRBJ1-2. TRBV21-1 is termed a pseudogene. This receptor was obtained from a woman in her fifties or sixties who had recovered from COVID-19. CDR3 nucleotides: TGTGCCAGCAGCAAAGGGGGGGGCTATGGCTACACCTTC. This translates into CASSKGGGYGYTF.